A selection of T cell receptor beta chains follows, all from one sample in a study of CD8 T cells in Susac syndrome. TCRdb called the immunoSEQ multiplex PCR reads again in MiXCR, with one record for every CDR3 protein. The repertoire holds roughly 120,000 distinct CDR3 sequences, with just under 95% as singletons. The material sequenced was CD4+ T cells from PBMCs. Receptor source: a human donor in good health. Each CDR3 is given with its conserved first and last residue. A D gene is named only where the DNA matches it firmly. The size field is filled for only some rows; it gives once, few, many or a size class.

clone size	V gene	J gene	D gene	CDR3 protein	CDR3 DNA
.	TRBV20-1	TRBJ1-5	.	CSARDLVNQPQHF	TGCAGTGCTAGGGACCTGGTCAATCAGCCCCAGCATTTT
.	TRBV6-1	TRBJ2-5	.	CASSEGSKTQYF	TGTGCCAGCAGTGAAGGGTCGAAGACCCAGTACTTC
.	TRBV20-1	TRBJ2-7	TRBD2	CSAMRESRNEQYF	TGCAGTGCTATGCGGGAGAGTCGGAACGAGCAGTACTTC
.	TRBV5-4	TRBJ1-1	TRBD1	CASRRTGGGTEAFF	TGTGCCAGCAGACGGACAGGGGGCGGAACTGAAGCTTTCTTT
.	TRBV27	TRBJ2-7	TRBD2	CASRRRTSGNKAYEQYF	TGTGCCAGCAGGCGGAGGACTAGCGGGAATAAGGCCTACGAGCAGTACTTC
.	TRBV20-1	TRBJ2-7	TRBD2	CSAKPTMGLAPSYEQYF	TGCAGTGCCAAACCTACCATGGGACTAGCGCCCTCCTACGAGCAGTACTTC
.	TRBV20-1	TRBJ2-7	.	CSAVRGSSSYEQYF	TGCAGTGCCGTACGTGGGTCGAGCTCCTACGAGCAGTACTTC
few	TRBV2	TRBJ2-5	TRBD1	CASRDRGETQYF	TGTGCCAGCAGGGACAGGGGTGAGACCCAGTACTTC
once	TRBV18	TRBJ2-3	.	CASSPPSGVTDTQYF	TGTGCCAGCTCACCACCTTCGGGAGTAACAGATACGCAGTATTTT
.	TRBV11-3	TRBJ1-1	.	CASSFHSNTEAFF	TGTGCCAGCAGCTTTCACTCGAACACTGAAGCTTTCTTT
.	TRBV5-4	TRBJ1-5	TRBD1	CASSLGGTGGPEPQHF	TGTGCCAGCAGCTTGGGAGGGACAGGGGGTCCGGAGCCCCAGCATTTT
once	TRBV7-2	TRBJ2-4	.	CASSLDVGIQYF	TGTGCCAGCAGCTTAGATGTGGGCATTCAGTACTTC
.	TRBV20-1	TRBJ2-7	.	CSAGTQMSSYEQYF	TGCAGTGCTGGGACTCAAATGAGCTCCTACGAGCAGTACTTC
.	TRBV20-1	TRBJ1-2	TRBD1	CSAPRTGGRGGYTF	TGCAGTGCTCCCCGGACAGGGGGCCGGGGTGGCTACACCTTC
.	TRBV20-1	TRBJ2-1	.	CSARYFDEQFF	TGCAGTGCTAGGTATTTCGATGAGCAGTTCTTC
.	TRBV5-1	TRBJ2-7	TRBD2	CASSLFTSGNSYEQYF	TGCGCCAGCAGCTTGTTCACTAGCGGAAACTCCTACGAGCAGTACTTC
.	TRBV7-2	TRBJ2-5	.	CASSIGASETQYF	TGTGCCAGCAGTATCGGGGCTTCGGAGACCCAGTACTTC
.	TRBV18	TRBJ1-2	TRBD1	CASSLGQAGKGYTF	TGTGCCAGCTCCCTAGGACAGGCTGGAAAAGGCTACACCTTC
once	TRBV18	TRBJ1-5	.	CASSPPGTVNSNQPQHF	TGTGCCAGCTCACCACCCGGAACGGTGAATAGCAATCAGCCCCAGCATTTT
.	TRBV6-5	TRBJ2-7	TRBD2	CATSGTAGGYEQYF	TGTGCCACCAGCGGGACGGCCGGCGGCTACGAGCAGTACTTC
.	TRBV6-6	TRBJ1-1	.	CASSPLGQGGNTEAFF	TGTGCCAGCAGTCCCCTCGGGCAGGGAGGGAACACTGAAGCTTTCTTT
.	TRBV20-1	TRBJ1-5	TRBD1	CSARWDRGPYSNQPQHF	TGCAGTGCTAGATGGGACAGGGGGCCTTATAGCAATCAGCCCCAGCATTTT
.	TRBV29-1	TRBJ2-2	.	CSVVPLVGGELFF	TGCAGCGTTGTACCCTTAGTCGGCGGGGAGCTGTTTTTT
.	TRBV29-1	TRBJ1-4	.	CSVLQGIGEKLFF	TGCAGCGTCCTACAGGGTATCGGGGAAAAACTGTTTTTT
.	TRBV7-2	TRBJ1-3	TRBD1	CASSRDSNAGNTIYF	TGTGCCAGCAGCCGGGACAGCAACGCTGGAAACACCATATATTTT
.	TRBV7-9	TRBJ1-2	.	CASSSTGLNYGYTF	TGTGCCAGCAGCTCCACGGGACTTAATTATGGCTACACCTTC
.	TRBV18	TRBJ2-2	.	CASSPPSSRDISGELFF	TGTGCCAGCTCACCACCGAGTTCTCGAGACATTAGCGGGGAGCTGTTTTTT
.	TRBV14	TRBJ2-4	TRBD2	CASSQSGRARNIQYF	TGTGCCAGCAGCCAAAGCGGGAGGGCCCGAAACATTCAGTACTTC